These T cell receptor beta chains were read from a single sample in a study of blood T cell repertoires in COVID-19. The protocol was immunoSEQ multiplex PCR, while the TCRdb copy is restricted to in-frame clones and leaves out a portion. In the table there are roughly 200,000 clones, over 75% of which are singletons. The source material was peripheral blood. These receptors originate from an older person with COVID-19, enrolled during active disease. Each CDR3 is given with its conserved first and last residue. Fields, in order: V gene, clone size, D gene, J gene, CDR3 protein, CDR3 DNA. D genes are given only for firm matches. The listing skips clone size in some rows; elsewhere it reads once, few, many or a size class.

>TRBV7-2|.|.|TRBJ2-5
CASSLGGFWSTETQYF
TGTGCCAGCAGCTTAGGTGGGTTCTGGAGCACAGAGACCCAGTACTTC
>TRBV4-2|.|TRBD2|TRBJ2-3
CASSQVGASGRATDTQYF
TGTGCCAGCAGCCAAGTGGGGGCTAGCGGGAGGGCCACAGATACGCAGTATTTT
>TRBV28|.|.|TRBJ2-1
CASKGGNEQFF
TGTGCCAGCAAAGGGGGTAATGAGCAGTTCTTC
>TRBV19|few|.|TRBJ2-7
CASSISNRVSEQYF
TGTGCCAGTAGTATTTCAAACAGGGTGAGCGAGCAGTACTTC
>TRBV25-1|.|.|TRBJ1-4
CASSEYGPEKLFF
TGTGCCAGCAGTGAATATGGGCCTGAAAAACTGTTTTTT
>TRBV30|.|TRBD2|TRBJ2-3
CAWSPGLAGHSDTQYF
TGTGCCTGGAGTCCGGGACTAGCGGGACATTCAGATACGCAGTATTTT
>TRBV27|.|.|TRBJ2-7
CASSFQATYEQYF
TGTGCCAGCAGTTTTCAGGCAACCTACGAGCAGTACTTC
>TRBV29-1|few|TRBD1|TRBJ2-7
CSVATGLDHFYSYEQYF
TGCAGCGTCGCGACAGGGCTAGACCACTTCTACTCCTACGAGCAGTACTTC
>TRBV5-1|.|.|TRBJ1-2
CASSSENVRTDYTF
TGCGCCAGCAGCTCTGAAAATGTTAGGACAGACTACACCTTC
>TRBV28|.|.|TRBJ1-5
CASSFHRNNQPQHF
TGTGCCAGCAGTTTCCACAGGAACAATCAGCCCCAGCATTTT
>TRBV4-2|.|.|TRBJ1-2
CASSPSIIYGYTF
TGTGCCAGCAGCCCTAGCATAATATATGGCTACACCTTC
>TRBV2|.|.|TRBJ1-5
CASRATGLGGNQPQHF
TGTGCCAGCAGGGCCACAGGGTTAGGTGGCAATCAGCCCCAGCATTTT
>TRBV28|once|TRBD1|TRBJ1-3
CASSSAGTGAGNTIYF
TGTGCCAGCAGTTCCGCGGGGACAGGGGCTGGAAACACCATATATTTT
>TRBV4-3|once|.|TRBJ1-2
CASSQDRSRQISIYGYTF
TGCGCCAGCAGCCAAGATCGTAGCCGGCAGATAAGCATCTATGGCTACACCTTC
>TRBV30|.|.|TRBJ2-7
CAWSTEDSQYF
TGTGCCTGGAGTACCGAGGACTCGCAGTACTTC
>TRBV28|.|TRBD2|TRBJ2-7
CASSGSGSRDEQYF
TGTGCCAGCAGTGGTAGCGGGAGTAGGGACGAGCAGTACTTC
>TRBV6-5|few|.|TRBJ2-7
CASFKGGSYEQYF
TGTGCCAGCTTTAAAGGGGGATCCTACGAGCAGTACTTC
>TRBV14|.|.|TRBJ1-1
CASSQEGRGTEAFF
TGTGCCAGCAGCCAAGAGGGAAGGGGCACTGAAGCTTTCTTT
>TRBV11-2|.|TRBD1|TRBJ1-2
CASSATGANYGYTF
TGTGCCAGCAGTGCGACAGGGGCGAACTATGGCTACACCTTC
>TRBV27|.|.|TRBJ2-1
CASSVTSGDINEQFF
TGTGCCAGCAGTGTAACCTCCGGGGACATTAATGAGCAGTTCTTC
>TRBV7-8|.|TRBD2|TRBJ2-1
CASSSLTSSFSSYNEQFF
TGTGCCAGCAGCTCACTGACTAGCTCCTTCAGCTCCTACAATGAGCAGTTCTTC
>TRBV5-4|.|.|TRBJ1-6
CASSSGRGTSNSPLHF
TGTGCCAGCAGCTCAGGACGGGGAACTAGTAATTCACCCCTCCACTTT
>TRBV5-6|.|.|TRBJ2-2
CASSLGPGELFF
TGTGCCAGCAGCTTGGGGCCGGGGGAGCTGTTTTTT
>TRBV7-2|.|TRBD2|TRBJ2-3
CASSSRTSGGSTDTQYF
TGTGCCAGCAGCTCTCGGACTAGCGGGGGTAGCACAGATACGCAGTATTTT
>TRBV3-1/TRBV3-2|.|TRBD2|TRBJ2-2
CASSLTSGGPNTGELFF
TGTGCCAGCAGCCTGACTAGCGGGGGGCCGAACACCGGGGAGCTGTTTTTT
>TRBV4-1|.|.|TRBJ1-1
CASSQPGGMNTEAFF
TGCGCCAGCAGCCAGCCGGGAGGAATGAACACTGAAGCTTTCTTT
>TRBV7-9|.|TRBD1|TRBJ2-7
CASSHPGTGIEQYF
TGTGCCAGCAGCCACCCCGGGACAGGGATCGAGCAGTACTTC
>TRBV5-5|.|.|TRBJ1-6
CASSLVGVDSPLHF
TGTGCCAGCAGCTTGGTAGGGGTCGATTCACCCCTCCACTTT
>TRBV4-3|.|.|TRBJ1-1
CASSRDGNTEAFF
TGCGCCAGCAGCCGAGACGGGAACACTGAAGCTTTCTTT
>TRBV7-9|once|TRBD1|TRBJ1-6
CASSSGTGSAGSPLHF
TGTGCCAGCAGCTCAGGGACAGGGTCCGCAGGTTCACCCCTCCACTTT
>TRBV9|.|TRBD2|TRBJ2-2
CASSASGATNTGELFF
TGTGCCAGCAGCGCGAGCGGGGCGACGAACACCGGGGAGCTGTTTTTT
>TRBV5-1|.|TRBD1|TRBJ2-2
CASSDRDRDTGELFF
TGCGCCAGCAGCGACCGGGACAGGGACACCGGGGAGCTGTTTTTT
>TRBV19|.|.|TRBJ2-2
CASRVQRGPSGAGELFF
TGTGCCAGTAGGGTTCAGAGAGGGCCGTCAGGCGCCGGGGAGCTGTTTTTT